The next 14 T cell receptor beta chains were all read from a single sample in a study of identical twins. One entry per CDR3 protein results from TCRdb running MiXCR on the 5' RACE reads. The data contain roughly 280,000 distinct CDR3 sequences, 7.5% to 9.5% of them singletons. These records were also assigned to another study, of yellow fever vaccine responses in identical twins.

Specimen: CD8+ T cells sorted from blood. Source of these receptors: a woman aged 18-30 years in good health.

This clonotype was seen many times. V usage is TRBV12-3 or TRBV12-4 and J usage is TRBJ1-4; a possible D gene is TRBD1 (5 bases). The CDR3 is made up of 13 amino acids. V lost 8 bases, J lost 5 bases, and 12 bases lay in between. The CDR3 here is CASSQGVNEKLFF. CDR3 in DNA: TGTGCCAGCTCTCAAGGGGTGAATGAAAAACTGTTTTTT.

The chain carries TRBV4-1 and TRBJ2-3, with TRBD2 matching 9 bases. This CDR3 has 16 residues. J was trimmed by 5 bases and V by 2 bases; bases with no gene match: 8. Germline V gives CDR1 MGHRA, CDR2 YSYEKL. CDR3 protein: CASSQNRGRGGDTQYF. The CDR3 bases are TGCGCCAGCAGCCAAAATCGCGGGAGGGGAGGAGATACGCAGTATTTT.

This chain uses TRBV7-9 with TRBJ2-1; no reliable D call. This CDR3 spans 14 amino acids. Trimming stripped 0 bases from V and 7 bases from J, with 10 bases between. Germline-derived CDR1 and CDR2 are SEHNR and FQNEAQ (reference sequence). Written as DNA, the CDR3 is TGTGCCAGCAGCTTAGCCCCCCCTGGAAATGAGCAGTTCTTC. Translated, it gives CASSLAPPGNEQFF.

This clonotype turned up a few times. V and J are TRBV7-9 and TRBJ2-7, with a possible D match to TRBD1 (6 bases). Looked up from germline, CDR1 is SEHNR and CDR2 is FQNEAQ (reference sequence). The CDR3 loop spans 14 amino acids. V lost 4 bases and J 5 bases, leaving 15 bases between the germline ends. CDR3 sequence (DNA): TGTGCCAGCAGCTGGGGGCGCCAGTTGGACGAGCAGTACTTC. It encodes CASSWGRQLDEQYF.

This sequence joins TRBV9 and TRBJ2-1; perhaps TRBD2 as D (5 bases). Trimming took 3 bases from V and 10 from J, leaving 11 bases between them. CDR3 length: 12 amino acids. From germline, CDR1 is SGDLS and CDR2 YYNGEE. As DNA, the CDR3 is TGTGCCAGCAGCGGAATAAGAGGGGAGCAGTTCTTC. This encodes CASSGIRGEQFF.

There are a few counts of this clonotype. The CDR3 DNA reads TGTGCCCTCCACCCGGGGGGGGGCACAGATACGCAGTATTTT. It yields the protein CALHPGGGTDTQYF. J is TRBJ2-3 and V is TRBV2; 8 positions match TRBD2. The CDR3 consists of 14 residues. Germline V gene data show CDR1 as SNHLY and CDR2 as FYNNEI. The trim removed 11 bases at V and 1 base at J, leaving 8 bases unmatched.

There are many counts of this clonotype. This chain joins TRBV7-9 and TRBJ2-7, with TRBD2 identical over 14 bases. The CDR3 loop spans 16 amino acids. V shed 5 bases and J 3 bases; nucleotides not matched to a gene: 6. Germline V lookup: CDR1 SEHNR, CDR2 FQNEAQ (reference sequence). The CDR3 sequence: CASSDGTSGRYYEQYF. As DNA, the CDR3 is TGTGCCAGCAGCGACGGGACTAGCGGGAGATACTACGAGCAGTACTTC.

This clonotype was detected ten times or more. V and J are TRBV6-4 and TRBJ2-1; D might be TRBD1 (6 bases). Trimming pared 2 bases from V and 5 bases from J, leaving 7 bases between. Germline CDR1 is MRHNA and CDR2 is SNTAGT. The CDR3 is made up of 13 amino acids. The CDR3: CASSDRDNNEQFF. The CDR3 DNA sequence: TGTGCCAGCAGTGACCGGGACAACAATGAGCAGTTCTTC.

This clonotype showed up many times. The J gene is TRBJ2-3, the V gene TRBV9; 8 positions match TRBD2. V lost 0 bases and J lost 3; bases outside the gene matches: 9. The germline V gene encodes CDR1 SGDLS and CDR2 YYNGEE. The length of the CDR3 is 17 residues. CDR3 sequence (DNA): TGTGCCAGCAGCGTAGGACGGCGGGGGGAACCGACAGATACGCAGTATTTT. It yields the protein CASSVGRRGEPTDTQYF.

This clonotype occurred a few times. The J gene is TRBJ2-7, the V gene TRBV7-9; 10 bases are shared with TRBD2. This CDR3 is 14 amino acids long. After removal of 3 bases from V and 6 bases from J, the junction contained 5 bases not matched to a gene. Germline CDR1 reads SEHNR; CDR2 reads FQNEAQ (reference sequence). The CDR3 spells CASSFELAGIEQYF. The CDR3, as DNA: TGTGCCAGCAGCTTTGAACTAGCGGGGATCGAGCAGTACTTC.

The rearrangement links TRBV30 to TRBJ2-7; 7 bases agree with TRBD2. The CDR3 is 14 residues long. V was clipped by 5 bases and J by 4 bases; unmatched bases: 11. In germline, CDR1 is GTSNPN, CDR2 SVGIG (reference sequence). The CDR3 DNA follows: TGTGCCTGGGAAAACGTGGGCGGGAGTTACGAGCAGTACTTC. Its translation: CAWENVGGSYEQYF.

There are a few counts of this clonotype. One junction end disagrees with the germline gene, perhaps due to a read error. The V gene is TRBV7-7, the J gene TRBJ2-2; D not certain. In germline, CDR1 is SSHAT, CDR2 FNYEAQ (reference sequence). This CDR3 has 13 amino acids. The CDR3 loop is CASSPPGGGELFF. The DNA for the CDR3 is TGTGCTAGCAGCCCCCCAGGCGGCGGGGAGCTGTTTTTT.

This clonotype was detected many times. The chain employs TRBV10-3 and TRBJ2-3, with unresolved D. V was clipped by 6 bases and J by 4 bases, with 14 bases between them. The CDR3 extends over 14 amino acids. CDR1 and CDR2 from the germline V gene are ENHRY and SYGVKD. CDR3 nucleotide sequence: TGTGCCATCAGCTTAGTAAATGTGGCAGATACGCAGTATTTT. Protein sequence: CAISLVNVADTQYF.

This clonotype has a count of ten or more. The V call is TRBV7-9, the J call TRBJ2-1; D unclear. This CDR3 is 14 amino acids long. V was trimmed by 5 bases and J by 4 bases, leaving 12 bases between them. CDR1 and CDR2 (germline): SEHNR, FQNEAQ (reference sequence). CDR3 region: CASSPPDPYNEQFF. In nucleotides, the CDR3 is TGTGCCAGCAGCCCGCCTGACCCATACAATGAGCAGTTCTTC.